This T cell receptor beta chain was retrieved from a study of blood T cell repertoires in COVID-19. Study summary: Samples representing acute and convalescent COVID-19 were sourced from the United States, Italy and Spain. PBMCs, B-cell-depleted T cells, or T cells were the source of the cDNA or gDNA that made up the material.

As handled by the study authors: Amplification of reference gene primers was used by the study to estimate nucleated cell counts. Sequenced by immunoSEQ multiplex PCR; TCRdb stores in-frame clones only, minus some. V, J and clone size reflect that table, while D and trimming were determined from the DNA. The table records about 63,000 clones, about 76% of them present only once. The CDR3 sequence is 17 residues long. Germline V lookup: CDR1 MNHEY, CDR2 SMNVEV (reference sequence). Deletions cut 6 bases from V and 0 bases from J, with 19 bases between. This clone was seen a few times. The origin of this receptor is a woman older than 75 with acute or convalescent COVID-19. This chain connects TRBV27 to TRBJ2-3; tentative D call: TRBD2 (6 bases). Sequencing was carried out using peripheral blood. The CDR3 is CASSLFPSGGSTDTQYF. CDR3 bases: TGTGCCAGCAGCCTGTTTCCAAGCGGAGGGAGCACAGATACGCAGTATTTT.